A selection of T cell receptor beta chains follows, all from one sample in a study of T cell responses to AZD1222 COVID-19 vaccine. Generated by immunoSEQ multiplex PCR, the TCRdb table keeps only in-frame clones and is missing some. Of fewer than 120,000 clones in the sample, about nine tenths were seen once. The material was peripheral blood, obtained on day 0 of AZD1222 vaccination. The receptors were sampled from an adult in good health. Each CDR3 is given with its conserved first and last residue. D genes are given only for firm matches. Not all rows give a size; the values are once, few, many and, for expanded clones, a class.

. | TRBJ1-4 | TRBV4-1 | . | TGCGCCAGCAGCCAAGTGACCGTCGCTGAAAAACTGTTTTTT | CASSQVTVAEKLFF
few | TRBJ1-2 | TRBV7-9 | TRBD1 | TGTGCCAGCAGCTCCTACTCGACAGGGGACGACTATGGCTACACCTTC | CASSSYSTGDDYGYTF
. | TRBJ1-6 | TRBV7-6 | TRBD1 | TGTGCCAGCAGCCCGGGACAGGCACATAAACCCCTCCACTTT | CASSPGQAHKPLHF
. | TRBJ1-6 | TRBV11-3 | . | TGTGCCAGCAGCATTTCCGGGACTTATAATTCACCCCTCCACTTT | CASSISGTYNSPLHF
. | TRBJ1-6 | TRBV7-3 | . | TGTGCCAGCAGCTTAACAGGTCATAATTCACCCCTCCACTTT | CASSLTGHNSPLHF
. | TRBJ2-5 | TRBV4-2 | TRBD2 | TGTGCCAGCAGCCAAGGGGGGACTACCGGACAAGAGACCCAGTACTTC | CASSQGGTTGQETQYF
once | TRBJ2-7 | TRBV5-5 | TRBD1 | TGTGCCAGCAGCTTTAATCCGGGACAGGGAACCTACGAGCAGTACTTC | CASSFNPGQGTYEQYF
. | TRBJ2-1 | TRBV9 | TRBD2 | TGTGCCAGCAGCCTCCGGGGTAGCGGGGTTCCCTCCTACAATGAGCAGTTCTTC | CASSLRGSGVPSYNEQFF
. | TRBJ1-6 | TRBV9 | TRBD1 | TGTGCCAGCAGCCCCACCGGGACAGGGAAGAGTAATTCACCCCTCCACTTT | CASSPTGTGKSNSPLHF
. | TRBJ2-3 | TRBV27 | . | TGTGCCAGCAGTCCGTCCCCAGGGGGGGCTACAGATACGCAGTATTTT | CASSPSPGGATDTQYF